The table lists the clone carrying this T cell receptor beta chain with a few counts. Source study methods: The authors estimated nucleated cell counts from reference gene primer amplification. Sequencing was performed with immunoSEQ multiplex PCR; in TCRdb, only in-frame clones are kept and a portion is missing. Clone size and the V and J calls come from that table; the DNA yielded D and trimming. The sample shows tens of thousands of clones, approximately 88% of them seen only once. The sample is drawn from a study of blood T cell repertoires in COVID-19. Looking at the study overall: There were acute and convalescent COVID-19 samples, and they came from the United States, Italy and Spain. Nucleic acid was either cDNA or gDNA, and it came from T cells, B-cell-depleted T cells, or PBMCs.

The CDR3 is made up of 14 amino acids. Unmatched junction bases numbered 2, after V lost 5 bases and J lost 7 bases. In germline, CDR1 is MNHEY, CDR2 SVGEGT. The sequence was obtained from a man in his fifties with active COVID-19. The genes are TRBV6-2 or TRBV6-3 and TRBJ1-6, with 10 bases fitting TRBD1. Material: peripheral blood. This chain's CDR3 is CASSQDRGNSPLHF. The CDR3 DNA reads TGTGCCAGCAGTCAGGACAGGGGGAATTCACCCCTCCACTTT.